This TCR beta chain was obtained from a study of control samples from healthy donors and cancer patients. Sequencing was performed with immunoSEQ multiplex PCR; in TCRdb, only in-frame clones are kept and a portion is missing. This sample has some 97,000 clones, with roughly 87% found just once. V was pared by 4 bases and J by 2 bases, with 21 bases between. The CDR3 is made up of 17 amino acids. CDR1 and CDR2 (germline): MDHEN, SYDVKM. This clone was recorded once. The gene calls are TRBV28 and TRBJ2-7; D could derive from TRBD1 or TRBD2 (5 bases each). This sequence originates from a woman between 45 and 65 years old in good health. Sequenced material: blood. CDR3 sequence (DNA): TGTGCCAGCAGTTCCCCCCTAGGGACGCAATGGGCCTACGAGCAGTACGTC. Translated, it gives CASSSPLGTQWAYEQYV.